This is a list of T cell receptor beta chains from one sample in a study of shared clonotypes between healthy human individuals. This table comes from immunoSEQ multiplex PCR, and its TCRdb copy is limited to in-frame clones, with some not included. The sample holds around 1.1 million clones, 60% to 85% seen once. Input material: memory CD4+ T cells from PBMCs. The receptors come from a man younger than 30 in good health. Some clones in this sample may be carry-over from other donors' samples. Each CDR3 is given with its conserved first and last residue. Fields, in order: V gene, D gene, J gene, clone size, CDR3 DNA, CDR3 protein. D genes are given only for firm matches. Size tells how often a clone was seen (once, few, many) or the class of an expanded clone, and some rows leave it out.

v_gene: TRBV19; d_gene: NA; j_gene: TRBJ2-3; abundance: NA; CDR3nt: TGTGCCAGCAAGACGGATACGCAGTATTTT; CDR3aa: CASKTDTQYF
v_gene: TRBV5-4; d_gene: TRBD2; j_gene: TRBJ2-1; abundance: NA; CDR3nt: TGTGCCAGCAGCTCCGGGACTAGCGGGAGTTATGAGCAGTTCTTC; CDR3aa: CASSSGTSGSYEQFF
v_gene: TRBV30; d_gene: TRBD1; j_gene: TRBJ1-1; abundance: few; CDR3nt: TGTGCCTGGAGCCTAGGGGGCTACACTGAAGCTTTCTTT; CDR3aa: CAWSLGGYTEAFF
v_gene: TRBV9; d_gene: TRBD1; j_gene: TRBJ1-5; abundance: NA; CDR3nt: TGTGCCAGCAGCGTCGGACAGGGCGGACAGCCCCAGCATTTT; CDR3aa: CASSVGQGGQPQHF
v_gene: TRBV28; d_gene: NA; j_gene: TRBJ2-7; abundance: few; CDR3nt: TGTGCCAGCAGTCCCTGGGGCAGCGCCTCCTACGAGCAGTACTTC; CDR3aa: CASSPWGSASYEQYF
v_gene: TRBV9; d_gene: TRBD1; j_gene: TRBJ1-1; abundance: NA; CDR3nt: TGTGCCAGCACCCGACAGGGGGACACCGGCACTGAAGCTTTCTTT; CDR3aa: CASTRQGDTGTEAFF
v_gene: TRBV5-5; d_gene: TRBD1; j_gene: TRBJ1-4; abundance: NA; CDR3nt: TGTGCCAGCAGCCGCTGGACAGGGGGCGCGGGGGATGAAAAACTGTTTTTT; CDR3aa: CASSRWTGGAGDEKLFF
v_gene: TRBV5-1; d_gene: TRBD1; j_gene: TRBJ2-7; abundance: NA; CDR3nt: TGCGCCAGCAGCCTACAGGGGGTAAAAGGTAGCGAGCAGTACTTC; CDR3aa: CASSLQGVKGSEQYF
v_gene: TRBV5-1; d_gene: TRBD1; j_gene: TRBJ2-2; abundance: NA; CDR3nt: TGCGCCAGCAGCTTACAGGGGGCGGGGAACACCGGGGAGCTGTTTTTT; CDR3aa: CASSLQGAGNTGELFF
v_gene: TRBV30; d_gene: NA; j_gene: TRBJ2-7; abundance: NA; CDR3nt: TGTGCCTGTACCCGGGGGTACTACGAGCAGTACTTC; CDR3aa: CACTRGYYEQYF
v_gene: TRBV5-1; d_gene: NA; j_gene: TRBJ1-2; abundance: NA; CDR3nt: TGCGCCAGCAGCCCGATAGGGGGGGCAAACGGCTACACCTTC; CDR3aa: CASSPIGGANGYTF
v_gene: TRBV18; d_gene: TRBD1; j_gene: TRBJ2-2; abundance: NA; CDR3nt: TGTGCCAGCTCACCGGTAGCCGGGACAGCACTCAAGGGCACCGGGGAGCTGTTTTTT; CDR3aa: CASSPVAGTALKGTGELFF